One and the same sample provided the 20 T cell receptor beta chains below, sequenced in a study of tumor and adjacent non-tumor tissue in lung cancer. RNA was extracted from bulk tissue without any cell sorting. The library came from three nested PCR rounds adapted from ARM-PCR protocols. Using its own MiXCR run on the multiplex PCR reads, TCRdb lists one record per CDR3 protein. Of about 81,000 distinct CDR3 sequences in the sample, 55% to 80% were seen once. The material sequenced was lung tumor tissue. These receptors came from a woman between 40 and 55 years old with non-small cell lung cancer.

This clonotype was counted a few times. One base away lies a much larger clone, so this may be a sequencing read error. J is TRBJ2-7 and V is TRBV28; tentative D call: TRBD2 (5 bases). The V gene's germline CDR1 is MDHEN and CDR2 SYDVKM. This CDR3 comprises 11 residues. The CDR3 bases are TGTGCCATCAGTTTTATCGGAGGGCAGTACTTC. Amino acid sequence: CAISFIGGQYF.

Remarks on this clonotype: The junction does not match germline at one end; this may be a read error. The chain combines TRBV29-1 with TRBJ1-6; D perhaps matches TRBD1 (6 bases). The CDR3 has 13 residues. Per the germline V gene, CDR1 is SQVTM and CDR2 is ANQGSEA. This CDR3 reads CSVADSDDSPLHF. The DNA of the CDR3 is TGTAGCGTTGCGGACAGCGATGATTCACCCCTCCACTTT. The full variable domain, completed using reference TRBV29-1 and TRBJ1-6, is SAVISQKPSRDICQRGTSLTIQCQVDSQVTMMFWYRQQPGQSLTLIATANQGSEATYESGFVIDKFPISRPNLTFSTLTVSNMSPEDSSIYLCSVADSDDSPLHFGNGTRLTVT.

The chain carries TRBV6-5 and TRBJ1-1; TRBD1 might be the D (6 bases). The CDR3 is 16 residues long. Germline lookup yields CDR1 MNHEY and CDR2 SVGAGI. V was clipped by 5 bases and J by 4 bases, with 20 bases between them. CDR3 nucleotide sequence: TGTGCCAGCAGTACCACCGGTGGCCCCAGGGGCACTGAAGCTTTCTTT. Its translation is CASSTTGGPRGTEAFF.

Within the sample, this clonotype is medium-sized (0.01 to 0.1%). The chain is built from TRBV11-2 and TRBJ2-1, with 11 bases matching TRBD2. The trim removed 5 bases at V and 0 bases at J, leaving 6 bases unmatched. The length of the CDR3 is 17 residues. CDR1 and CDR2 from the germline V gene are SGHAT and FQNNGV. The DNA for the CDR3 is TGTGCCAGCAGCCCGGGGACTAGCGGCACCTCCTACAATGAGCAGTTCTTC. It yields the protein CASSPGTSGTSYNEQFF.

Concerning this clonotype itself: The junction shows a germline mismatch at one end, possibly a read error. The V gene is TRBV5-4, the J gene TRBJ2-1; the D is unclear. The CDR3 is made up of 15 amino acids. Per the germline V gene, CDR1 is SGHNT and CDR2 is YYREEE (reference sequence). In DNA form, the CDR3 reads TGTGCCAGCACCTTGGAAGTGGCGCGCTACAATGAGCAGTTCTTC. Amino acids: CASTLEVARYNEQFF.

The J gene is TRBJ2-5, the V gene TRBV29-1; D tentatively fits TRBD1 or TRBD2 (6 bases each). Germline V CDR1 and CDR2: SQVTM, ANQGSEA. The germline V and J ends were trimmed by 7 bases and 3 bases, with 12 bases remaining between them. CDR3 size: 12 residues. CDR3 sequence (DNA): TGCAGCGCCCGAAGGGGGGAAGAGACCCAGTACTTC. Encoded protein: CSARRGEETQYF.

Comments on this clonotype: The junction departs from germline at one end; a sequencing error may be responsible. The gene calls are TRBV4-2 and TRBJ2-2, with TRBD2 identical over 9 bases. This CDR3 contains 15 residues. In germline, CDR1 is LGHNA, CDR2 YNFKEQ. The CDR3 sequence is CAISQRLADPGELFF. CDR3 nucleotide sequence: TGTGCCATCAGCCAAAGACTAGCGGACCCCGGGGAGCTGTTTTTT.

Comments on this clonotype: This could be a read error, since a much larger clone is one nucleotide away. V gene TRBV4-1 combines with J gene TRBJ2-1; tentatively, D is TRBD2 (7 bases). The CDR3 sequence is 14 residues long. The V gene lost 5 bases and the J gene lost 8 bases, with 16 bases spanning the gap. Germline loops: CDR1 MGHRA, CDR2 YSYEKL. CDR3: CASSTTGGQDEQFF. As DNA, the CDR3 is TGCGCCAGCAGCACGACGGGGGGCCAGGATGAGCAGTTCTTC.

The chain carries TRBV29-1 and TRBJ2-5; TRBD2 agrees at 7 bases. The CDR3 totals 12 residues. In germline, CDR1 is SQVTM, CDR2 ANQGSEA. The CDR3 DNA follows: TGCGGCATTGGGGACTATAGAGAGACCCAGTACTTC. It is translated as CGIGDYRETQYF.

Details on this clonotype: The junction does not match germline at one end; this may be a read error. V and J are TRBV20-1 and TRBJ2-2, with 7 bases that match TRBD2. In germline, CDR1 is DFQATT, CDR2 SNEGSKA (reference sequence). The CDR3 has 14 residues. In DNA form, the CDR3 reads TGCAATGCTAGGACTAGTCGGGTCACCGGGGAGCTGTTTTTT. This encodes CNARTSRVTGELFF.

The CDR3 DNA reads TGTGCCAGCAACTCTACACTAGAGGAGAGAGGCTACACCTTC. Translated, it gives CASNSTLEERGYTF. The V call is TRBV6-5, the J call TRBJ1-2; no definite D call. Germline CDR1 and CDR2: MNHEY and SVGAGI. V was pared by 7 bases and J by 8 bases, with 20 bases between. The CDR3 runs to 14 residues.

Concerning this clonotype: One base away lies a much larger clone, so this may be a sequencing read error. J is TRBJ2-7 and V is TRBV4-2, with a possible D match to TRBD1 (6 bases). Per the germline V gene, CDR1 is LGHNA and CDR2 is YNFKEQ. The CDR3 length is 14 residues. Between the trimmed V and J ends, which lost 4 bases and 5 bases, there was a span of 15 bases. The CDR3 DNA is TGTGCCAGCAGCCGGGGGACAACCAGGGACGAGCAGTACTTC. It encodes CASSRGTTRDEQYF.

The V gene is TRBV11-3, the J gene TRBJ2-7; D is undetermined. The germline CDR1 and CDR2 sequences are SGHNT and YENEEA. This CDR3 has 13 amino acids. V was clipped by 9 bases and J by 7 bases, with 19 bases between them. CDR3 coding DNA: TGTGCCAGGAGTCCCGGACCACTCAATGAGCAGTACTTC. This gives the protein CARSPGPLNEQYF.

A single count supports this clonotype. The conserved phenylalanine or tryptophan normally closing the CDR3 is absent here, so this likely arose from a read error. The genes are TRBV4-2 and TRBJ2-3; no firm D call. The V and J ends lost 0 bases and 6 bases respectively, with 7 bases between them. The CDR3 runs to 13 residues. Germline CDR1 and CDR2: LGHNA and YNFKEQ. The CDR3 region is CASSQEVEDTQYS. For the CDR3, the DNA is TGTGCCAGCAGCCAAGAGGTAGAGGATACGCAGTATTCT.

A word on this clonotype: The junction does not match germline at one end; this may be a read error. This chain connects TRBV4-1 to TRBJ2-1; D not certain. The CDR3 has 15 residues. Germline values: CDR1 MGHRA, CDR2 YSYEKL. The CDR3: CAISPLGPSYNEQFF. CDR3 nucleotides: TGTGCCATCAGCCCATTAGGCCCCTCCTACAATGAGCAGTTCTTC.

Comment on this clonotype: Likely a read error: the CDR3 ends without its conserved phenylalanine or tryptophan. Because the CDR3's place on the DNA is in doubt, the DNA is left out and the CDR3 is given as listed by TCRdb. This sequence joins TRBV21-1 and TRBJ1-5. TRBV21-1 is classified as a pseudogene. The CDR3 length equals 15 residues, ends included. The CDR3 sequence: CASSRGVYSNQPQHY.

By proportion, this clonotype is medium-sized. The genes are TRBV11-3 and TRBJ2-2; 11 positions agree with TRBD2. The CDR3 runs 18 residues. V trimming: 0 bases; J trimming: 4 bases; junction bases outside the gene matches: 7. Germline values: CDR1 SGHNT, CDR2 YENEEA. The CDR3 DNA reads as TGTGCCAGCAGCTTAGAATCTACTAGCGGGGGATTCACCGGGGAGCTGTTTTTT. It specifies CASSLESTSGGFTGELFF. The full variable domain, completed using reference TRBV11-3 and TRBJ2-2, is EAGVVQSPRYKIIEKKQPVAFWCNPISGHNTLYWYLQNLGQGPELLIRYENEEAVDDSQLPKDRFSAERLKGVDSTLKIQPAELGDSAVYLCASSLESTSGGFTGELFFGEGSRLTVL.

On this clonotype itself: Germline is not matched at one junction end, which may reflect a read error. The chain couples TRBV12-3 or TRBV12-4 to TRBJ2-5; 7 bases line up with TRBD2. The CDR3 totals 14 residues. CDR3 nucleotide sequence: TGTGCCAGCAGTAGCGGGGACCTCCAAGAGACCCAATACTTC. It encodes CASSSGDLQETQYF.

This clonotype appeared a single time. One junction end disagrees with the germline gene, perhaps due to a read error. The CDR3 DNA is TGCAGCGTCTGGGGAAGCACAGAAACGCAGTATTTT. Encoded protein: CSVWGSTETQYF. This chain joins TRBV29-1 and TRBJ2-3; D not resolved. CDR1 SQVTM and CDR2 ANQGSEA come from the germline V gene. The CDR3 loop spans 12 amino acids.

A word on this clonotype: This may stem from a read error, because a much larger clone lies one nucleotide away. The genes are TRBV20-1 and TRBJ2-5; 7 positions agree with TRBD2. Germline CDR1 is DFQATT and CDR2 is SNEGSKA (reference sequence). The CDR3 is made up of 15 amino acids. Here the CDR3 DNA reads TGCATTGCTCGAAATGACCTAGCGGCGGAAGAGACCCAGTACTTC. It codes for CIARNDLAAEETQYF.